One and the same sample provided the 10 T cell receptor beta chains below, sequenced in a study of T-cell memory formation after mild COVID-19. From the 5' RACE reads, TCRdb called clonotypes with MiXCR, one entry per CDR3 protein. The repertoire holds approximately 350,000 distinct CDR3 sequences, with 28% as singletons. Sequenced material: PBMCs or a T cell subset sorted from them (not recorded which). The receptors come from an adult woman who had mild COVID-19 (a few samples of this study predate the infection). Cell type and time point are not known.

The gene calls are TRBV7-9 and TRBJ2-1, with a weak D call TRBD2 (5 bases). Trimming removed 0 bases from V and 9 bases from J, with 9 bases in between. This CDR3 is built from 13 residues. Germline V gives CDR1 SEHNR, CDR2 FQNEAQ (reference sequence). CDR3 amino acids: CASSLALSGEQFF. The CDR3 DNA is TGTGCCAGCAGCTTAGCGCTGAGCGGTGAGCAGTTCTTC. The variable domain in full, with the rest retrieved from reference TRBV7-9 and TRBJ2-1, is DTGVSQNPRHKITKRGQNVTFRCDPISEHNRLYWYRQTLGQGPEFLTYFQNEAQLEKSRLLSDRFSAERPKGSFSTLEIQRTEQGDSAMYLCASSLALSGEQFFGPGTRLTVL.

This clonotype has just a few counts. The chain carries TRBV7-9 and TRBJ2-3, with D possibly TRBD2 on 6 matching bases. The CDR3 contains 16 residues. The germline V gene has CDR1 SEHNR and CDR2 FQNEAQ (reference sequence). Trimming removed 0 bases at V and 0 bases at J, with 10 bases between. DNA of the CDR3: TGTGCCAGCAGCTTAGCATCCGGGACTAGCACAGATACGCAGTATTTT. It yields the protein CASSLASGTSTDTQYF.

This clonotype was seen more than once but under ten times. The gene calls are TRBV5-1 and TRBJ2-5, with 11 bases matching TRBD1. The CDR3 is made up of 16 amino acids. Unmatched junction bases numbered 7, after V lost 0 bases and J lost 6 bases. In germline, CDR1 is SGHRS, CDR2 YFSETQ. Written as DNA, the CDR3 is TGCGCCAGCAGCTTGGTTGGACAGGGGGCCCTACAGACCCAGTACTTC. Translation: CASSLVGQGALQTQYF. The entire variable domain, with the rest obtained from reference TRBV5-1 and TRBJ2-5, is as follows: KAGVTQTPRYLIKTRGQQVTLSCSPISGHRSVSWYQQTPGQGLQFLFEYFSETQRNKGNFPGRFSGRQFSNSRSEMNVSTLELGDSALYLCASSLVGQGALQTQYFGPGTRLLVL.

J is TRBJ1-1 and V is TRBV6-1; D gene uncertain. The CDR3 is made up of 12 amino acids. Germline CDR1 is MNHNS and CDR2 is SASEGT. Trimming removed 9 bases at V and 7 bases at J, with 15 bases between. The CDR3 here is CASRIDPHEAFF. The CDR3 region has the DNA TGTGCCAGTCGAATAGACCCCCATGAAGCTTTCTTT.

The chain has TRBV5-1 and TRBJ2-7, with D tentatively TRBD2 (5 bases). The CDR3 spans 14 residues. V was trimmed by 7 bases and J by 0 bases, leaving 14 bases between them. In germline, CDR1 is SGHRS, CDR2 YFSETQ. Here the CDR3 reads CASSGEGNSYEQYF. The CDR3 DNA follows: TGCGCCAGCTCTGGAGAGGGCAACTCCTACGAGCAGTACTTC.

The table lists this clonotype with a few counts. The chain is built from TRBV7-2 and TRBJ2-3; D unclear. The CDR3 is made up of 13 amino acids. The V end was cut by 4 bases, the J end by 3 bases, with 8 bases between. CDR1 SGHTA and CDR2 FQGNSA come from the germline V gene. The CDR3 loop reads CASSYSNTDTQYF. The CDR3 nucleotides are TGTGCCAGCAGCTACAGCAATACAGATACGCAGTATTTT. Variable domain in full (rest from reference TRBV7-2 and TRBJ2-3): GAGVSQSPSNKVTEKGKDVELRCDPISGHTALYWYRQSLGQGLEFLIYFQGNSAPDKSGLPSDRFSAERTGGSVSTLTIQRTQQEDSAVYLCASSYSNTDTQYFGPGTRLTVL.

The CDR3 here is CASSDWQGYGYTF. The CDR3 bases are TGTGCCAGCAGTGATTGGCAGGGCTATGGCTACACCTTC. The V gene is TRBV2, the J gene TRBJ1-2; perhaps TRBD1 as D (5 bases). The V gene's germline CDR1 is SNHLY and CDR2 FYNNEI. The V and J ends lost 3 bases and 4 bases respectively, with 9 bases between them. The CDR3 has 13 residues.

With respect to this clonotype: Without the conserved terminal phenylalanine or tryptophan, this CDR3 likely stems from a read error. This chain joins TRBV5-6 and TRBJ2-1; D remains ambiguous. CDR3 length equals 14 residues. The ends were cut back, 1 base at V and 1 base at J, with 6 bases in the middle. Germline CDR1 reads SGHDT; CDR2 reads YYEEEE. CDR3 in amino acids: CASSLRTSYNEQFL. CDR3 nucleotide sequence: TGTGCCAGCAGCTTGCGCACTTCCTACAATGAGCAGTTCTTA.

The chain combines TRBV20-1 with TRBJ1-3; 7 nucleotides match TRBD1. Per the germline V gene, CDR1 is DFQATT and CDR2 is SNEGSKA (reference sequence). The CDR3 covers 18 residues. V shed 5 bases and J 0 bases; nucleotides not matched to a gene: 16. In DNA, the CDR3 is TGCAGTGCTCAGGTCTCGGCTGGGACAGTGAACTCTGGAAACACCATATATTTT. Translating gives CSAQVSAGTVNSGNTIYF.

J is TRBJ2-7 and V is TRBV27, with D possibly TRBD2 on 6 matching bases. This CDR3 contains 14 residues. Trimming took 8 bases from V and 3 from J, leaving 17 bases between them. Germline assignment: CDR1 MNHEY and CDR2 SMNVEV (reference sequence). The CDR3 loop is CASARGTDIYEQYF. CDR3 in DNA: TGTGCCAGCGCTAGAGGGACTGATATCTACGAGCAGTACTTC.